This T cell receptor (beta chain) was captured in a study of T cell responses to AZD1222 COVID-19 vaccine. Points from the study as a whole: Among those given AZD1222, only 6 or 7 were seropositive at baseline.

Germline V CDR1 and CDR2: ENHRY, SYGVKD. The CDR3 has 15 amino acids. With V trimmed by 8 bases and J by 1 base, 8 bases remained unmatched. The data were produced by immunoSEQ multiplex PCR, yet TCRdb's version contains in-frame clones alone and is incomplete. The table shows 160,000 or so clones, with under 95% occurring only once. As regards this clone: No antigen is known for it.

The sequences come from peripheral blood, collected 28 days after the second AZD1222 dose. The TCR was taken from an adult who received the AZD1222 COVID-19 vaccine. The V gene is TRBV10-3, the J gene TRBJ2-7, with 10 positions matching TRBD1. CDR3 amino acids: CAIQTGTGESYEQYF. The CDR3 DNA reads TGTGCCATCCAAACCGGGACAGGGGAATCCTACGAGCAGTACTTC.